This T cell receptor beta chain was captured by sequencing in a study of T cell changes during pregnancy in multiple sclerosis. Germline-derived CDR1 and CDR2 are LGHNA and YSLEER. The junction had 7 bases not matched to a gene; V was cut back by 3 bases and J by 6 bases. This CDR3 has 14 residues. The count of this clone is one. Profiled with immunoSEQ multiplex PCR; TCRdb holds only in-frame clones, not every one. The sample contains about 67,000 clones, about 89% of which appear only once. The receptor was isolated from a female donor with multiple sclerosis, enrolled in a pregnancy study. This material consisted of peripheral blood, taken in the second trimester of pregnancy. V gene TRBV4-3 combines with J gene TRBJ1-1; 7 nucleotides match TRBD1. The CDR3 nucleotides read TGCGCCAGCAGCCAGGCTGCGGGACAGTCTGAAGCTTTCTTT. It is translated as CASSQAAGQSEAFF.